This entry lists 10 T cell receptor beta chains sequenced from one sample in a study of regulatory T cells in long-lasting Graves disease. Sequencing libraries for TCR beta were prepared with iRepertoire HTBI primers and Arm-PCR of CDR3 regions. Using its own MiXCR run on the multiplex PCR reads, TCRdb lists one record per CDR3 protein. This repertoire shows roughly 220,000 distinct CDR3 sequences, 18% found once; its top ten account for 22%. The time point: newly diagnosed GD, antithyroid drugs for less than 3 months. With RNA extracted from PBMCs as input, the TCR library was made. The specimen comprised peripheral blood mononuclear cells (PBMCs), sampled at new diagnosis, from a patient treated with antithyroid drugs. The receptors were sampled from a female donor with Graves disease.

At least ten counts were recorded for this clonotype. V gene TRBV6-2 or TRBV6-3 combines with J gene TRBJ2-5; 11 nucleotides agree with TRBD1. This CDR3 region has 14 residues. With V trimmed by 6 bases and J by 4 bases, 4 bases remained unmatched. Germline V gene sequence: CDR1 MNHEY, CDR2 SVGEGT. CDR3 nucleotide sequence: TGTGCCAGCAGCCCAGGGACAGGGGGAGAGACCCAGTACTTC. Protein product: CASSPGTGGETQYF.

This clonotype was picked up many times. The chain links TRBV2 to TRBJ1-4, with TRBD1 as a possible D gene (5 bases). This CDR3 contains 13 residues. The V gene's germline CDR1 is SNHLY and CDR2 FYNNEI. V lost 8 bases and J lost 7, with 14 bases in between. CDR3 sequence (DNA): TGTGCCAGCGCCCGGGACGCAGGTGAAAAACTGTTTTTT. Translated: CASARDAGEKLFF.

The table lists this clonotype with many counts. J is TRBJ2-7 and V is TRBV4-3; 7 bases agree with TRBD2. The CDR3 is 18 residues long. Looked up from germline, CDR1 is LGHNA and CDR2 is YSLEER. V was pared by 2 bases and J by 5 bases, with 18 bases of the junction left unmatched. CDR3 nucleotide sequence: TGCGCCAGCAGCCAATCCCCCGTGGTAGCGGGCCCCCCCCACGAGCAGTACTTC. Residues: CASSQSPVVAGPPHEQYF.

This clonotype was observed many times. In nucleotides, the CDR3 is TGCAGTGCTAGAGATCGGACTAGCGGGAGATACGAGCAGTACTTC. Protein product: CSARDRTSGRYEQYF. The chain couples TRBV20-1 to TRBJ2-7, with 13 bases matching TRBD2. CDR1 and CDR2 from the germline V gene are DFQATT and SNEGSKA (reference sequence). J was trimmed by 4 bases and V by 0 bases; bases with no gene match: 3. The CDR3 is 15 amino acids.

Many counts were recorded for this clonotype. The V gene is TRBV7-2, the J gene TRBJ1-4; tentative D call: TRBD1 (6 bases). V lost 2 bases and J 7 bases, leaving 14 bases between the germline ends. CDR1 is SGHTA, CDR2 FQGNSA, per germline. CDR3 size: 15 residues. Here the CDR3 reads CASSLTRRGGEKLFF. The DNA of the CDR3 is TGTGCCAGCAGCTTAACCAGGAGGGGGGGTGAAAAACTGTTTTTT.

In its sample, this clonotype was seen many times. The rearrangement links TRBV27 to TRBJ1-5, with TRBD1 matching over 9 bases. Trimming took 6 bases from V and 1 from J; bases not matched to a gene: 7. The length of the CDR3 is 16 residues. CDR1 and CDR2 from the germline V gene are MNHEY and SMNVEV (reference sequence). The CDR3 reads CASSFLGTGSNQPQHF. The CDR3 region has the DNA TGTGCCAGCAGCTTTCTTGGGACAGGGAGCAATCAGCCCCAGCATTTT.

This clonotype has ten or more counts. The CDR3 is CASSIGRDYGYTF. The CDR3 DNA reads as TGTGCCAGTAGTATTGGGAGGGACTATGGCTACACCTTC. The V and J genes are TRBV19 and TRBJ1-2; unclear D gene. Germline CDR1 LNHDA, CDR2 SQIVND (reference sequence). V dropped 3 bases and J dropped 3 bases, with 8 bases sitting between them. The CDR3 consists of 13 residues.

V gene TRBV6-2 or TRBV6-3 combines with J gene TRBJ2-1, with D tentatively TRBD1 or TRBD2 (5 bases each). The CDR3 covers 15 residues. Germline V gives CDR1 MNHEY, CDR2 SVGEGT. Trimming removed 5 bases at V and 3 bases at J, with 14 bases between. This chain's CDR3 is CASSTRDEDYNEQFF. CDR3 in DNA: TGTGCCAGCAGTACCCGGGACGAAGACTACAATGAGCAGTTCTTC.

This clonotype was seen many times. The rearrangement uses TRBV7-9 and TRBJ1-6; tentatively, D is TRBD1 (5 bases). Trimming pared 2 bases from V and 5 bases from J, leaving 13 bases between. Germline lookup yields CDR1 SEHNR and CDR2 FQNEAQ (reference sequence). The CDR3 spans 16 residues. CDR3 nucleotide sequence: TGTGCCAGCAGCTTATACTGGCAGGACAATAATTCACCCCTCCACTTT. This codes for CASSLYWQDNNSPLHF.

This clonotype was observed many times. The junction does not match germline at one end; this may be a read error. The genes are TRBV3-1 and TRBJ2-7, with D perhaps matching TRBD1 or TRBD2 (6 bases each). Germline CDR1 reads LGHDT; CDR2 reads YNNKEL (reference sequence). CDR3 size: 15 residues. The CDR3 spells CASSKDEGGENEQYF. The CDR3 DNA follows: TGTGCCAGCAGCAAAGATGAGGGGGGTGAGAACGAGCAGTACTTC.